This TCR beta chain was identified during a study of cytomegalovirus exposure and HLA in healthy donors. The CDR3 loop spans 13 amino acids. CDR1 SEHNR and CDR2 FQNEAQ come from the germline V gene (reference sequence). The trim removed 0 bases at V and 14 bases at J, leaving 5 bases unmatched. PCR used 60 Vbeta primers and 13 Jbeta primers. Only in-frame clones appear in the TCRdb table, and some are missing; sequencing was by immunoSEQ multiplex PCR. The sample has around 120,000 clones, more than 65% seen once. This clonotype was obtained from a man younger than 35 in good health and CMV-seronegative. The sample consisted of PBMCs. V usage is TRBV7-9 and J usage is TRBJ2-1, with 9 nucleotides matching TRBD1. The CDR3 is CASSLALGTGKFF. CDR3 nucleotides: TGTGCCAGCAGCTTAGCTTTGGGGACAGGGAAGTTCTTC.